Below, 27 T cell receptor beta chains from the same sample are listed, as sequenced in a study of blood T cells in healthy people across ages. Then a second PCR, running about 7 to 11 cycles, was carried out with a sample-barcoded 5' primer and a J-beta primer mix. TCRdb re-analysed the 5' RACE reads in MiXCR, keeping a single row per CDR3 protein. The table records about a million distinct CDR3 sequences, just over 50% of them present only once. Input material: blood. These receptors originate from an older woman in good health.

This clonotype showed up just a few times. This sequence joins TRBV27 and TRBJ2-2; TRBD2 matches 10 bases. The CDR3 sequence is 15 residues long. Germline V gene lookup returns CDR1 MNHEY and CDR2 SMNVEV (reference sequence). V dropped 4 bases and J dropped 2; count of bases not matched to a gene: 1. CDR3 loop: CASSWTSGNTGELFF. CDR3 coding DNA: TGTGCCAGCAGTTGGACTAGCGGAAACACCGGGGAGCTGTTTTTT.

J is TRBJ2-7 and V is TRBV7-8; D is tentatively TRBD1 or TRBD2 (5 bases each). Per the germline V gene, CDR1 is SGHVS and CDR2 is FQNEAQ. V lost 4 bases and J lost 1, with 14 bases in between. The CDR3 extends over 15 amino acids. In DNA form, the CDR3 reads TGTGCCAGCAGCTCCCACCGGGACGGATCCTACGAGCAGTACTTC. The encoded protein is CASSSHRDGSYEQYF.

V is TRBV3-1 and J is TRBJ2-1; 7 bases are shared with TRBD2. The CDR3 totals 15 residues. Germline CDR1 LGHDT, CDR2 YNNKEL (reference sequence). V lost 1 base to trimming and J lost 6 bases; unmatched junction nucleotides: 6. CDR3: CASSQGRTSGNEQFF. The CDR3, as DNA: TGTGCCAGCAGCCAAGGTAGGACTAGTGGCAATGAGCAGTTCTTC.

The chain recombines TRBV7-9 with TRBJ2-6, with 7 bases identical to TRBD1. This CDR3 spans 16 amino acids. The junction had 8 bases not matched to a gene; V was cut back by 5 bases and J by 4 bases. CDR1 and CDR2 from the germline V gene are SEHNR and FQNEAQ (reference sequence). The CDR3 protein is CASSNDRVLGANVLTF. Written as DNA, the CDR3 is TGTGCCAGCAGCAACGACAGGGTTTTAGGGGCCAACGTCCTGACTTTC.

This chain's CDR3 is CASSLNRVVAKNIQYF. As DNA, the CDR3 is TGTGCCAGCAGTCTAAACAGGGTAGTAGCCAAAAACATTCAGTACTTC. This sequence joins TRBV27 and TRBJ2-4; a weak D match, TRBD1 (6 bases). Trimming left V 5 bases short and J 0 bases short, with 14 bases between. The CDR3 spans 16 residues. Per germline, CDR1 MNHEY and CDR2 SMNVEV (reference sequence).

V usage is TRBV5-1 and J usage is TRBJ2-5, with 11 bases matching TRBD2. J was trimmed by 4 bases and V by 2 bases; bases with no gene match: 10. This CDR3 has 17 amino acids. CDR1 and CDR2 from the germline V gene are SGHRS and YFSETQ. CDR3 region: CASSLLPTSGSRETQYF. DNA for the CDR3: TGCGCCAGCAGCTTACTCCCTACTAGCGGGAGTCGAGAGACCCAGTACTTC.

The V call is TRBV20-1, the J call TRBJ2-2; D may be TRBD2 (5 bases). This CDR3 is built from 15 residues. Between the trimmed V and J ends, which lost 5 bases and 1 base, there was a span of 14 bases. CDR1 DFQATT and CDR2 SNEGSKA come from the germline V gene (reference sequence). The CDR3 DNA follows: TGCAGTGCTGCGACTGGACTCCAGAACACCGGGGAGCTGTTTTTT. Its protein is CSAATGLQNTGELFF.

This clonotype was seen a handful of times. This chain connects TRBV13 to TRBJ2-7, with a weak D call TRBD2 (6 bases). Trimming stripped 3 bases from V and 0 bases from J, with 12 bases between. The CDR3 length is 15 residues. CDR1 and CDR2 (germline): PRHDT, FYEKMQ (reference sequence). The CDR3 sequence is CASSFSGRSSYEQYF. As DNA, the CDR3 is TGTGCCAGCAGCTTTAGCGGAAGGAGCTCCTACGAGCAGTACTTC.

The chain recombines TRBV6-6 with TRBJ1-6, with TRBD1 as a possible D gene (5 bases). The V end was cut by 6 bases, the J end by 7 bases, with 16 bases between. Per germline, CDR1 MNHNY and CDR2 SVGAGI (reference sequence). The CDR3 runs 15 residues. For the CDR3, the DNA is TGTGCCAGCAGCCCACCCGACGGGGGGAATTCACCCCTCCACTTT. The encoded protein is CASSPPDGGNSPLHF.

The CDR3 DNA follows: TGTGCCAGCAGTGTCAACGAGCAGTACTTC. Its translation: CASSVNEQYF. The chain uses TRBV2 and TRBJ2-7; no clear D gene. V was shortened by 4 bases and J by 5 bases, with 3 bases between the two germline ends. Germline CDR1 reads SNHLY; CDR2 reads FYNNEI. The CDR3 runs to 10 residues.

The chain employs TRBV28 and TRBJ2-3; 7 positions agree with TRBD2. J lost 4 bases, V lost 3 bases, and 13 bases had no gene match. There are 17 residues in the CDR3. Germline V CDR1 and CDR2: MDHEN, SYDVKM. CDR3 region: CASSLGTNFDLPDTQYF. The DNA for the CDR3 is TGTGCCAGCAGTTTGGGGACTAACTTCGACCTGCCAGATACGCAGTATTTT.

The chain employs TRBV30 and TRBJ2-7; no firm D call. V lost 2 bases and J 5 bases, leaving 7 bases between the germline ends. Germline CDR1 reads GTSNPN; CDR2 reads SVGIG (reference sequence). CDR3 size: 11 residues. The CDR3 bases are TGTGCCTGGAGTCTGTCCGACGAGCAGTACTTC. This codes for CAWSLSDEQYF.

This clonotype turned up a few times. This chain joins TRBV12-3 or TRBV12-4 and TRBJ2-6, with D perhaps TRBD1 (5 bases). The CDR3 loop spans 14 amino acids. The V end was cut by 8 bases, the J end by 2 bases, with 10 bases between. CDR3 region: CASRQGTGANVLTF. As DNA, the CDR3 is TGTGCCAGCCGTCAGGGTACTGGGGCCAACGTCCTGACTTTC.

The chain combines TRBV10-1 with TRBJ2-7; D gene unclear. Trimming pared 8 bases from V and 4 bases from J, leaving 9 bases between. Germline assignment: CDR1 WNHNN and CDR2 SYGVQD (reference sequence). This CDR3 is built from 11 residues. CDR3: CASLTRYEQYF. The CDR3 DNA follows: TGCGCCAGCCTCACCAGATACGAGCAGTACTTC.

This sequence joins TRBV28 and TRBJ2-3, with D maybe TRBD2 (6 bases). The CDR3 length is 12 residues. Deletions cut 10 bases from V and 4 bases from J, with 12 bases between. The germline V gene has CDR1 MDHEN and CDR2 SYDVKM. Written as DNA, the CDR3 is TGTGCCACCCGGCGGGATCCAGATACGCAGTATTTT. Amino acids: CATRRDPDTQYF.

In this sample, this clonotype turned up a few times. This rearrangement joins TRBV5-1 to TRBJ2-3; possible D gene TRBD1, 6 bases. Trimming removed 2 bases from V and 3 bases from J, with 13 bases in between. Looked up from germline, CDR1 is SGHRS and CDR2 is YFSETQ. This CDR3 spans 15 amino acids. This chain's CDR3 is CASSLSRGRTDTQYF. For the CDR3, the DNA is TGCGCCAGCAGCTTAAGCAGGGGTCGGACAGATACGCAGTATTTT.

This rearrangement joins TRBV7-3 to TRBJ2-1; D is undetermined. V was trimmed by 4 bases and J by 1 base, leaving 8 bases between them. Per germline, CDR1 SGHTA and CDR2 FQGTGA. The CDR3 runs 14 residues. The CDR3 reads CASSSKGSYNEQFF. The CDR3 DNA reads TGTGCCAGCAGCTCAAAAGGGTCCTACAATGAGCAGTTCTTC. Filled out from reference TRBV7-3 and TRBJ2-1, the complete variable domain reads GAGVSQTPSNKVTEKGKYVELRCDPISGHTALYWYRQSLGQGPEFLIYFQGTGAADDSGLPNDRFFAVRPEGSVSTLKIQRTERGDSAVYLCASSSKGSYNEQFFGPGTRLTVL.

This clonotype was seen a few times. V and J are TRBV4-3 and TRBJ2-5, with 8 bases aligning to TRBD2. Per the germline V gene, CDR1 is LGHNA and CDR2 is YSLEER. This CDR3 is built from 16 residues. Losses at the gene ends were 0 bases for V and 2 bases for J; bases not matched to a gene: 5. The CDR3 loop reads CASSQDLAGFQETQYF. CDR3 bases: TGCGCCAGCAGCCAAGATCTAGCGGGCTTTCAAGAGACCCAGTACTTC.

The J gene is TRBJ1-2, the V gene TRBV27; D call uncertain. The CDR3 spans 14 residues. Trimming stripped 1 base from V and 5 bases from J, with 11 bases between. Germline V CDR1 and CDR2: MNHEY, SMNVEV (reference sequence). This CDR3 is CASSLLGPGYGYTF. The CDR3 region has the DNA TGTGCCAGCAGTTTATTAGGTCCGGGGTATGGCTACACCTTC.

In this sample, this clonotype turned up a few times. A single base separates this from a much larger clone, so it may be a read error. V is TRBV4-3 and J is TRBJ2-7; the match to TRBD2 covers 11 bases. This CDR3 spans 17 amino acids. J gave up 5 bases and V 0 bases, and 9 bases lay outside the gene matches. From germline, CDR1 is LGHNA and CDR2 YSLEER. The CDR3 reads CASSQDVAGGTAHEQYF. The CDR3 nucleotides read TGCGCCAGCAGCCAAGACGTAGCGGGAGGGACCGCCCACGAGCAGTACTTC.

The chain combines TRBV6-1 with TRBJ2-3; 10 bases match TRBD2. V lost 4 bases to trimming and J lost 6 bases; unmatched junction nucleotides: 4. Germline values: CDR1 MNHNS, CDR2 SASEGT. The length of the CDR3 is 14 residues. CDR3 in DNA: TGTGCCAGCAGTGCTAGCGGGAGTTTTGATACGCAGTATTTT. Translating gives CASSASGSFDTQYF.

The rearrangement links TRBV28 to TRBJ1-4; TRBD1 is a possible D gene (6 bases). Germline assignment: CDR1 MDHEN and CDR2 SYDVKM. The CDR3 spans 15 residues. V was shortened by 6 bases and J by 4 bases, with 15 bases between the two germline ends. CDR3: CASSGRGRDNEKLFF. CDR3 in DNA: TGTGCCAGCAGCGGCAGGGGAAGGGATAATGAAAAACTGTTTTTT.

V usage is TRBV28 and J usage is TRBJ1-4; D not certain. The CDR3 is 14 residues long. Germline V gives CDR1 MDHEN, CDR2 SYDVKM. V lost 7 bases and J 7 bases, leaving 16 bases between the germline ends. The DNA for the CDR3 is TGTGCCAGCACCCCGGGTGGGGTGGGTGAAAAACTGTTTTTT. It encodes CASTPGGVGEKLFF.

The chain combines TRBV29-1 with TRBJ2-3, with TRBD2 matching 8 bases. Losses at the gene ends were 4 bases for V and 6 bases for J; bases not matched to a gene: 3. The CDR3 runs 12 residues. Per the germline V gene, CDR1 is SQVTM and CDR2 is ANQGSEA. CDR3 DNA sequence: TGCAGCGTTGCGACGGGAGGGGATACGCAGTATTTT. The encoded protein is CSVATGGDTQYF.

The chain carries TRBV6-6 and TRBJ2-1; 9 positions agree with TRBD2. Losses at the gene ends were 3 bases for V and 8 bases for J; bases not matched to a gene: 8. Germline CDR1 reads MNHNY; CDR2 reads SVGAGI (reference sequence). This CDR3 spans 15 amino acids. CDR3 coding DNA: TGTGCCAGCAGTTATGCTAGCGGGAATGTGGATGAGCAGTTCTTC. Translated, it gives CASSYASGNVDEQFF.

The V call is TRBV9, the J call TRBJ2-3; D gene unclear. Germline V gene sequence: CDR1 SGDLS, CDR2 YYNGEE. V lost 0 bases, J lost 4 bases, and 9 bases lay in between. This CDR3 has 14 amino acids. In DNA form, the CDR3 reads TGTGCCAGCAGCGTAGGTTGGGCATCAGATACGCAGTATTTT. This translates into CASSVGWASDTQYF.

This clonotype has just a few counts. The CDR3 region is CASSKGREDQETQYF. In DNA form, the CDR3 reads TGTGCCAGCAGCAAGGGGCGGGAGGACCAAGAGACCCAGTACTTC. The V call is TRBV11-2, the J call TRBJ2-5, with 8 nucleotides matching TRBD2. This CDR3 has 15 residues. With V trimmed by 5 bases and J by 0 bases, 5 bases remained unmatched. Germline CDR1 and CDR2: SGHAT and FQNNGV.